One and the same sample provided the 25 T cell receptor beta chains below, sequenced in a study of blood T cell repertoires in COVID-19. Using immunoSEQ multiplex PCR, the repertoire was profiled, and TCRdb retains in-frame clones only, with some absent. The sample yields about 230,000 clones, about 90% seen once. The sample consisted of peripheral blood. The receptors shown here come from a woman aged 60-75 years with acute or convalescent COVID-19.

This clone was seen a single time. The J gene is TRBJ2-3, the V gene TRBV3-1 (or the pseudogene TRBV3-2); possible D gene TRBD2, 5 bases. Germline values: CDR1 LGHDT, CDR2 YNNKEL (reference sequence). The CDR3 spans 15 residues. Trimming removed 5 bases from V and 5 bases from J, with 17 bases in between. The CDR3 loop is CASSSPAVEEDTQYF. CDR3 in DNA: TGTGCCAGCAGCTCTCCGGCCGTGGAGGAAGATACGCAGTATTTT.

This rearrangement joins TRBV29-1 to TRBJ1-2, with 9 bases identical to TRBD1. The V segment lost 1 base and the J segment 4 bases; nucleotides outside the gene matches: 7. The CDR3 contains 15 residues. Per germline, CDR1 SQVTM and CDR2 ANQGSEA. The CDR3 DNA sequence: TGCAGCGTTGAAGGGGACAGGGTTCTTAGCTATGGCTACACCTTC. Its protein is CSVEGDRVLSYGYTF.

The J gene is TRBJ1-1, the V gene TRBV25-1; 12 bases match TRBD1. The germline V gene has CDR1 MGHDK and CDR2 SYGVNS. Germline trimming cut 4 bases from V and 3 bases from J; bases unmatched to any gene: 6. CDR3 size: 16 residues. The CDR3 nucleotides are TGTGCCAGCAGTGCCCGGGACAGGGGGCTGTACACTGAAGCTTTCTTT. The encoded protein is CASSARDRGLYTEAFF.

J is TRBJ2-2 and V is TRBV27, with 9 positions matching TRBD1. V shed 6 bases and J 5 bases; nucleotides not matched to a gene: 13. The CDR3 loop spans 17 amino acids. Germline V CDR1 and CDR2: MNHEY, SMNVEV (reference sequence). CDR3 region: CASSKERDRVSTGELFF. The CDR3 bases are TGTGCCAGCAGCAAAGAAAGGGACAGGGTGAGTACCGGGGAGCTGTTTTTT.

V and J are TRBV5-6 and TRBJ1-1; perhaps TRBD1 as D (5 bases). CDR1 is SGHDT and CDR2 is YYEEEE in the germline V gene. V shed 4 bases and J shed 4 bases, with 17 bases lying between them. The CDR3 has 15 residues. Written as DNA, the CDR3 is TGTGCCAGCAGCCGCCGGACACTAATCTCCACTGAAGCTTTCTTT. Amino acid sequence: CASSRRTLISTEAFF.

CDR3 sequence (DNA): TGTGCCAGCAGTTCCCCAGACAGGGGGCGCGACGAGCAGTACTTC. Its translation is CASSSPDRGRDEQYF. J is TRBJ2-7 and V is TRBV6-5; 10 bases agree with TRBD1. This CDR3 region has 15 residues. Unmatched junction bases numbered 8, after V lost 4 bases and J lost 5 bases. Germline CDR1 and CDR2: MNHEY and SVGAGI.

The rearrangement links TRBV7-6 to TRBJ2-1; possible D gene TRBD2, 5 bases. The CDR3 is 15 amino acids. CDR1 is SGHVS, CDR2 FNYEAQ, per germline. The V and J ends lost 5 bases and 5 bases respectively, with 16 bases between them. In DNA form, the CDR3 reads TGTGCCAGCAGCCGCACTAGTACTTATAACAATGAGCAGTTCTTC. This gives the protein CASSRTSTYNNEQFF. Variable domain in full (rest from reference TRBV7-6 and TRBJ2-1): GAGVSQSPRYKVTKRGQDVALRCDPISGHVSLYWYRQALGQGPEFLTYFNYEAQQDKSGLPNDRFSAERPEGSISTLTIQRTEQRDSAMYRCASSRTSTYNNEQFFGPGTRLTVL.

The chain joins TRBV2 to TRBJ2-5, with D maybe TRBD1 (6 bases). CDR1 and CDR2 (germline): SNHLY, FYNNEI. Trimming removed 6 bases at V and 6 bases at J, with 17 bases between. The CDR3 length is 14 residues. The CDR3 here is CASSLPEGVKTQYF. The CDR3 coding sequence is TGTGCCAGCAGCCTCCCCGAGGGGGTCAAGACCCAGTACTTC.

This chain links TRBV15 with TRBJ2-6, with a tentative D call TRBD1 (6 bases). Germline V gene data show CDR1 as LNHNV and CDR2 as YYDKDF (reference sequence). Trimming took 0 bases from V and 1 from J, leaving 16 bases between them. The CDR3 length is 19 residues. The CDR3 loop is CATSRDQGQAKSGANVLTF. CDR3 coding DNA: TGTGCCACCAGCAGAGATCAGGGACAAGCTAAGTCTGGGGCCAACGTCCTGACTTTC.

This clone was counted once. This sequence joins TRBV7-8 and TRBJ1-6, with D perhaps TRBD1 (5 bases). CDR1 is SGHVS and CDR2 is FQNEAQ in the germline V gene. The ends were cut back, 0 bases at V and 0 bases at J, with 9 bases in the middle. The length of the CDR3 is 17 residues. The CDR3 DNA sequence: TGTGCCAGCAGCTTAGCAGGGGTGGGCTCCTATAATTCACCCCTCCACTTT. This codes for CASSLAGVGSYNSPLHF.

This chain uses TRBV2 with TRBJ1-2, with TRBD1 matching 9 bases. This CDR3 region has 15 residues. Germline trimming cut 6 bases from V and 4 bases from J; bases unmatched to any gene: 9. The germline CDR1 and CDR2 sequences are SNHLY and FYNNEI. The CDR3 spells CASSRRGQGVYGYTF. CDR3 coding DNA: TGTGCCAGCAGCCGCCGGGGACAGGGCGTCTATGGCTACACCTTC.

The chain couples TRBV30 to TRBJ1-3; D might be TRBD1 (5 bases). CDR3 length: 16 amino acids. Germline V lookup: CDR1 GTSNPN, CDR2 SVGIG (reference sequence). The V gene lost 0 bases and the J gene lost 0 bases, with 12 bases spanning the gap. CDR3 loop: CAWSVLRGISGNTIYF. The CDR3 nucleotides read TGTGCCTGGAGTGTACTCCGGGGGATCTCTGGAAACACCATATATTTT.

The rearrangement uses TRBV6-1 and TRBJ2-1; 7 nucleotides agree with TRBD2. CDR1 and CDR2 from the germline V gene are MNHNS and SASEGT. V shed 6 bases, J shed 2 bases, and the junction held 4 bases outside the gene matches. The CDR3 extends over 14 amino acids. In nucleotides, the CDR3 is TGTGCCAGCAGCCTCGGGACTACCTACAATGAGCAGTTCTTC. It specifies CASSLGTTYNEQFF.

The chain links TRBV20-1 to TRBJ1-6; D is uncertain. Per the germline V gene, CDR1 is DFQATT and CDR2 is SNEGSKA (reference sequence). CDR3 length equals 15 residues. Trimming stripped 3 bases from V and 10 bases from J, with 19 bases between. This CDR3 reads CSASRIGPRKSPLHF. CDR3 sequence (DNA): TGCAGTGCTAGTCGAATTGGGCCACGGAAGTCACCCCTCCACTTT.

J is TRBJ1-1 and V is TRBV3-1 (or the pseudogene TRBV3-2), with 7 bases lining up with TRBD1. V trimming: 2 bases; J trimming: 4 bases; junction bases outside the gene matches: 10. CDR1 is LGHDT and CDR2 is YNNKEL in the germline V gene (reference sequence). CDR3 length: 16 amino acids. CDR3 in amino acids: CASSQLDRVPTTEAFF. In DNA form, the CDR3 reads TGTGCCAGCAGCCAACTAGACAGGGTCCCGACCACTGAAGCTTTCTTT.

This chain links TRBV2 with TRBJ1-2; maybe TRBD1 (6 bases). Looked up from germline, CDR1 is SNHLY and CDR2 is FYNNEI. This CDR3 contains 14 residues. Trimming removed 8 bases at V and 0 bases at J, with 13 bases between. DNA of the CDR3: TGTGCCAGCTCGAGGGACACCCCTAACTATGGCTACACCTTC. Protein product: CASSRDTPNYGYTF.

The rearrangement links TRBV15 to TRBJ2-1, with TRBD2 identical over 7 bases. The germline gives CDR1 LNHNV, CDR2 YYDKDF (reference sequence). The V segment lost 3 bases and the J segment 6 bases; nucleotides outside the gene matches: 5. The CDR3 is 14 amino acids. The CDR3 DNA is TGTGCCACCAGCAGGTTTTCGGGGGGCAATGAGCAGTTCTTC. Protein product: CATSRFSGGNEQFF.

The chain uses TRBV30 and TRBJ1-5; 7 nucleotides agree with TRBD1. J gave up 0 bases and V 2 bases, and 4 bases lay outside the gene matches. Per germline, CDR1 GTSNPN and CDR2 SVGIG (reference sequence). The length of the CDR3 is 15 residues. Here the CDR3 reads CAWSRGQVSNQPQHF. The DNA for the CDR3 is TGTGCCTGGAGTCGCGGACAGGTTAGCAATCAGCCCCAGCATTTT.

CDR3 protein: CASSQVRNGYTF. DNA of the CDR3: TGTGCCAGCAGCCAAGTGAGAAATGGCTACACCTTC. V is TRBV3-1 (or the pseudogene TRBV3-2) and J is TRBJ1-2, with D uncertain. CDR1 LGHDT and CDR2 YNNKEL come from the germline V gene (reference sequence). The CDR3 sequence is 12 residues long. Trimming pared 1 base from V and 6 bases from J, leaving 6 bases between.

This clone came up once. The V and J genes are TRBV28 and TRBJ1-5; tentative D call: TRBD1 (6 bases). From germline, CDR1 is MDHEN and CDR2 SYDVKM. With 8 bases removed from V and 4 bases from J, the gap between germline ends came to 18 bases. CDR3 length: 15 residues. CDR3 DNA sequence: TGTGCCAGCGGGGCCGCAGGGGCAAGGAATCAGCCCCAGCATTTT. Its translation is CASGAAGARNQPQHF.

J is TRBJ2-7 and V is TRBV7-9, with D possibly matching TRBD2 (5 bases). This CDR3 is 14 amino acids long. Looked up from germline, CDR1 is SEHNR and CDR2 is FQNEAQ (reference sequence). V lost 1 base and J 7 bases, leaving 14 bases between the germline ends. The CDR3, as DNA: TGTGCCAGCAGCTTAGAAGGGCCGAGGAGGGAGCAGTACTTC. Protein: CASSLEGPRREQYF.

The chain recombines TRBV5-5 with TRBJ2-1, with D maybe TRBD1 (6 bases). The CDR3 totals 15 residues. V was pared by 2 bases and J by 7 bases, with 16 bases between. The germline CDR1 and CDR2 sequences are SGHKS and YYEKEE (reference sequence). The CDR3 DNA sequence: TGTGCCAGCAGCTTTTCAAACAGGGAGACAAATGAGCAGTTCTTC. Its protein product is CASSFSNRETNEQFF.

This chain's CDR3 is CASSLGAGSDYGYTF. CDR3 in DNA: TGTGCCAGCAGCTTGGGGGCCGGGAGTGACTATGGCTACACCTTC. The chain combines TRBV5-4 with TRBJ1-2; D unresolved. The germline CDR1 and CDR2 sequences are SGHNT and YYREEE (reference sequence). The V and J ends lost 0 bases and 3 bases respectively, with 12 bases between them. The CDR3 extends over 15 amino acids.

The table lists this clone with a count of one. The chain employs TRBV6-1 and TRBJ1-4; 8 bases are a match to TRBD1. Germline V gives CDR1 MNHNS, CDR2 SASEGT. Trimming cost V 6 bases and J 4 bases; bases outside gene matches: 4. The CDR3 totals 14 residues. The CDR3 sequence: CASRETGDNEKLFF. The CDR3 DNA reads TGTGCCAGCAGAGAGACAGGGGATAATGAAAAACTGTTTTTT.

This rearrangement joins TRBV30 to TRBJ2-7, with a weak D call TRBD1 (6 bases). V lost 5 bases and J 2 bases, leaving 16 bases between the germline ends. This CDR3 spans 14 amino acids. The germline V gene encodes CDR1 GTSNPN and CDR2 SVGIG (reference sequence). The chain's CDR3 is CAWSNPGQTYEQYF. For the CDR3, the DNA is TGTGCCTGGTCAAACCCAGGACAGACCTACGAGCAGTACTTC.